One sample yielded the 18 T cell receptor beta chains listed below, sequenced in a study of T cells in Graves' hyperthyroidism and ophthalmopathy. RNA transcripts were the template for amplifying TCR beta CDR3 regions. HTBI primers were used for first-round RT-PCR of the TCR CDR3. TCRdb used MiXCR to reprocess the multiplex PCR reads, holding one entry per CDR3 protein. The sample lists more than 550,000 distinct CDR3 sequences; 45% were seen once. Sequenced: peripheral blood or thyroid tissue (not recorded which). These receptors were obtained from an adult man with Graves' disease, either hyperthyroidism or ophthalmopathy (not recorded which).

V usage is TRBV5-1 and J usage is TRBJ1-3, with 9 bases matching TRBD1. The CDR3 sequence is 17 residues long. The germline CDR1 and CDR2 sequences are SGHRS and YFSETQ. Losses at the gene ends were 2 bases for V and 0 bases for J; bases not matched to a gene: 6. The DNA of the CDR3 is TGCGCCAGCAGCTTTTCGGGACAGGGAGCCTCTGGAAACACCATATATTTT. This gives the protein CASSFSGQGASGNTIYF.

This clonotype was found many times. This chain connects TRBV15 to TRBJ2-7; 9 bases agree with TRBD1. The V segment lost 4 bases and the J segment 0 bases; nucleotides outside the gene matches: 7. From germline, CDR1 is LNHNV and CDR2 YYDKDF (reference sequence). CDR3 length: 16 residues. CDR3 bases: TGTGCCACCAGCACAGGACAGGGGACGTTCTCCTACGAGCAGTACTTC. It encodes CATSTGQGTFSYEQYF.

The chain uses TRBV5-1 and TRBJ1-2, with 9 positions matching TRBD1. Germline V gene data show CDR1 as SGHRS and CDR2 as YFSETQ. This CDR3 is built from 15 residues. The ends lost 4 bases at V and 5 bases at J; junction bases unmatched: 9. Here the CDR3 reads CASSQGQGRKYGYTF. In DNA form, the CDR3 reads TGCGCCAGCAGCCAGGGACAGGGTAGGAAATATGGCTACACCTTC.

This clonotype was observed a handful of times. This chain uses TRBV29-1 with TRBJ1-2, with TRBD1 as a possible D gene (5 bases). Germline V gene sequence: CDR1 SQVTM, CDR2 ANQGSEA. Trimming removed 0 bases at V and 2 bases at J, with 16 bases between. The CDR3 has 16 amino acids. This chain's CDR3 is CSVEEGGIRLNYGYTF. The CDR3 DNA is TGCAGCGTTGAAGAGGGGGGTATCAGGCTAAACTATGGCTACACCTTC.

The chain couples TRBV10-3 to TRBJ1-5; weak D call: TRBD1 (6 bases). This CDR3 region has 15 residues. V was trimmed by 10 bases and J by 1 base, leaving 17 bases between them. CDR1 and CDR2 from the germline V gene are ENHRY and SYGVKD. The CDR3 DNA follows: TGTGCCAGCAGGGAACAGGGAGGGAGCAATCAGCCCCAGCATTTT. Translated: CASREQGGSNQPQHF.

A remark on this clonotype: One end of the junction is discordant with germline, which a read error may explain. The J gene is TRBJ2-6, the V gene TRBV15; 8 bases agree with TRBD2. The CDR3 consists of 16 residues. The germline V gene has CDR1 LNHNV and CDR2 YYDKDF (reference sequence). DNA of the CDR3: TGTGCCACCAGCAGAGATTCGGGGGGGCGCGGGAACACTGAAGCTTTC. Residues: CATSRDSGGRGNTEAF.

This clonotype was found a few times. The gene calls are TRBV7-2 and TRBJ1-1; 10 bases agree with TRBD1. V was pared by 5 bases and J by 10 bases, with 10 bases of the junction left unmatched. CDR3 length: 14 residues. Germline V CDR1 and CDR2: SGHTA, FQGNSA. CDR3 sequence reads: CASSPRQGAISAFF. The CDR3 region has the DNA TGTGCCAGCAGCCCCCGACAGGGGGCTATATCAGCTTTCTTT.

The chain uses TRBV29-1 and TRBJ1-4; 9 positions match TRBD1. V was clipped by 3 bases and J by 8 bases; unmatched bases: 7. The length of the CDR3 is 14 residues. Germline values: CDR1 SQVTM, CDR2 ANQGSEA. The CDR3 protein is CSVDKDRGQEKLFF. The CDR3 bases are TGCAGCGTTGACAAGGACAGGGGCCAAGAAAAACTGTTTTTT.

The chain has TRBV11-2 and TRBJ1-5, with 7 bases matching TRBD1. The junction had 12 bases not matched to a gene; V was cut back by 1 base and J by 6 bases. CDR3 length equals 17 residues. Germline V gene lookup returns CDR1 SGHAT and CDR2 FQNNGV. The CDR3 protein is CASSLVVGLGGSQPQHF. Written as DNA, the CDR3 is TGTGCCAGCAGCTTAGTTGTAGGGTTAGGGGGCAGTCAGCCCCAGCATTTT. The whole variable domain, filled in from reference TRBV11-2 and TRBJ1-5, reads EAGVAQSPRYKIIEKRQSVAFWCNPISGHATLYWYQQILGQGPKLLIQFQNNGVVDDSQLPKDRFSAERLKGVDSTLKIQPAKLEDSAVYLCASSLVVGLGGSQPQHFGDGTRLSIL.

This clonotype was found many times. The chain joins TRBV7-3 to TRBJ1-1, with D possibly matching TRBD1 (6 bases). Deletions cut 5 bases from V and 2 bases from J, with 15 bases between. Germline assignment: CDR1 SGHTA and CDR2 FQGTGA. CDR3 size: 15 residues. The CDR3 region has the DNA TGTGCCAGCAGCCTAGACAGGAGCCTAAACACTGAAGCTTTCTTT. It translates to CASSLDRSLNTEAFF. Based on the CDR3 plus reference TRBV7-3 and TRBJ1-1, the full variable domain is GAGVSQTPSNKVTEKGKYVELRCDPISGHTALYWYRQSLGQGPEFLIYFQGTGAADDSGLPNDRFFAVRPEGSVSTLKIQRTERGDSAVYLCASSLDRSLNTEAFFGQGTRLTVV.

This clonotype showed up many times. CDR3 protein: CASSMGTGSNQPQHF. As DNA, the CDR3 is TGTGCCAGTAGTATGGGGACAGGGAGCAATCAGCCCCAGCATTTT. The chain combines TRBV19 with TRBJ1-5; TRBD1 aligns across 9 bases. The CDR3 has 15 amino acids. The junction had 1 base not matched to a gene; V was cut back by 3 bases and J by 1 base. CDR1 is LNHDA, CDR2 SQIVND, per germline (reference sequence).

V is TRBV7-8 and J is TRBJ1-6, with 9 bases aligning to TRBD1. Germline CDR1 SGHVS, CDR2 FQNEAQ. This CDR3 has 17 amino acids. The ends lost 4 bases at V and 0 bases at J; junction bases unmatched: 4. The CDR3 loop reads CASSYGTGSSYNSPLHF. The CDR3 DNA sequence: TGTGCCAGCAGCTACGGGACAGGGAGCTCCTATAATTCACCCCTCCACTTT.

This clonotype was observed a single time. V usage is TRBV7-3 and J usage is TRBJ1-1; the match to TRBD1 covers 8 bases. J was trimmed by 5 bases and V by 2 bases; bases with no gene match: 13. The CDR3 is 17 amino acids. Germline assignment: CDR1 SGHTA and CDR2 FQGTGA. CDR3 sequence: CASSLLQGAGRGTEAFF. In DNA, the CDR3 is TGTGCCAGCAGCTTACTCCAGGGGGCAGGGCGGGGGACTGAAGCTTTCTTT.

This chain connects TRBV19 to TRBJ1-2; a weak D match, TRBD1 (5 bases). V was cut by 4 bases and J by 13 bases, with 19 bases left in between. The CDR3 runs 13 residues. Germline lookup yields CDR1 LNHDA and CDR2 SQIVND (reference sequence). The CDR3 sequence is CASSRQYGDGGTF. CDR3 DNA sequence: TGTGCCAGTAGTAGGCAGTATGGGGACGGGGGCACCTTC.

This clonotype has at least ten counts. This chain links TRBV11-2 with TRBJ1-3; D is unresolved. In germline, CDR1 is SGHAT, CDR2 FQNNGV. This CDR3 comprises 13 residues. V lost 3 bases, J lost 4 bases, and 7 bases lay in between. CDR3 protein: CASSFSRGNTIYF. CDR3 DNA sequence: TGTGCCAGCAGCTTCTCCAGAGGAAACACCATATATTTT.

A few counts support this clonotype. The V gene is TRBV20-1, the J gene TRBJ2-7; TRBD1 matches 9 bases. V dropped 4 bases and J dropped 4; count of bases not matched to a gene: 5. The germline CDR1 and CDR2 sequences are DFQATT and SNEGSKA (reference sequence). The CDR3 runs 13 residues. Here the CDR3 reads CSAIPGTGYEQYF. The CDR3 region has the DNA TGCAGTGCTATCCCAGGGACAGGGTACGAGCAGTACTTC.

The chain uses TRBV7-8 and TRBJ2-7; 9 positions match TRBD1. The CDR3 is 14 amino acids. Germline trimming cut 5 bases from V and 2 bases from J; bases unmatched to any gene: 4. CDR1 and CDR2 (germline): SGHVS, FQNEAQ. The CDR3 DNA follows: TGTGCCAGCAGCCGACAGGGGGAAACCTACGAGCAGTACTTC. Its protein is CASSRQGETYEQYF.

V usage is TRBV7-2 and J usage is TRBJ2-2; weak D call: TRBD2 (6 bases). Germline V lookup: CDR1 SGHTA, CDR2 FQGNSA. The V end was cut by 5 bases, the J end by 3 bases, with 16 bases between. CDR3 length: 16 residues. The chain's CDR3 is CASSQSSVGHTGELFF. Here the CDR3 DNA reads TGTGCCAGCAGCCAATCTAGCGTGGGGCACACCGGGGAGCTGTTTTTT.